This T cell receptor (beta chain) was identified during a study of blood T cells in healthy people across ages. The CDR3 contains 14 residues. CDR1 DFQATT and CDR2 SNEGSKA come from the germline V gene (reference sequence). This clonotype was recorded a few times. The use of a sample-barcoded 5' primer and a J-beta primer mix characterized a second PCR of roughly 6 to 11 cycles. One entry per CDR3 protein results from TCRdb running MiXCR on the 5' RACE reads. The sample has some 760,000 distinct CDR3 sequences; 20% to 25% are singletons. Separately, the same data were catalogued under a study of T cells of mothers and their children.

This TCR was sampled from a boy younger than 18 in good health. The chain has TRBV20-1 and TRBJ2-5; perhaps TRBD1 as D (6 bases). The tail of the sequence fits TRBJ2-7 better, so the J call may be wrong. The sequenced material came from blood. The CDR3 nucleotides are TGCAGTGCTGTCCCTGACAGGCCTCGGGACGAGCAGTACTTC. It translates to CSAVPDRPRDEQYF.